This T cell receptor (beta chain) stems from a study of shared clonotypes between healthy human individuals. Clones were sequenced by immunoSEQ multiplex PCR, and TCRdb holds only the in-frame ones, with some missing. The sample includes about 1,500,000 clones, roughly 97% seen only once; the top ten take roughly 1.1%. The CDR3 covers 21 residues. Germline trimming cut 5 bases from V and 2 bases from J; bases unmatched to any gene: 22. Germline values: CDR1 SGHTA, CDR2 FQGTGA. The origin of this receptor is a man younger than 40 in good health. This chain connects TRBV7-3 to TRBJ2-3, with 10 bases aligning to TRBD2. Specimen: naive CD4+ T cells sorted from blood. Stated subset: CD45RA+ positively selected. This CDR3 is CASSRRGAAGTSVDPTDTQYF. In DNA form, the CDR3 reads TGTGCCAGCAGCCGTCGTGGTGCGGCCGGGACTAGCGTAGATCCCACAGATACGCAGTATTTT.